These T cell receptor beta chains were read from a single sample in a study of blood T cell repertoires in COVID-19. Sequencing used immunoSEQ multiplex PCR; TCRdb keeps in-frame clones, though not all of them. The data hold 170,000 or so clones, with 87% observed a single time. Sequenced input: peripheral blood. The receptors derive from a woman aged 70-85 years with COVID-19, enrolled during active disease. Each CDR3 is given with its conserved first and last residue. The D gene is left open where the match is weak. A clone size is listed for some rows: how often the clone was seen (once, few, many), or a class if it is expanded.

CDR3 | DNA | size | V | D | J
CAWSSAGQGVYEQYF | TGTGCCTGGAGTTCGGCGGGACAGGGCGTCTACGAGCAGTACTTC | NA | TRBV30 | TRBD1 | TRBJ2-7
CASSKRVLGRTPGELFF | TGTGCCAGCAGCAAAAGAGTCTTGGGGAGGACACCCGGGGAGCTGTTTTTT | NA | TRBV21-1 | NA | TRBJ2-2
CASSFGVRQGEAFF | TGTGCCAGCAGTTTTGGTGTGAGACAGGGTGAAGCTTTCTTT | NA | TRBV28 | TRBD1 | TRBJ1-1
CSGRTGDTGELFF | TGCAGCGGGAGGACAGGGGATACCGGGGAGCTGTTTTTT | once | TRBV29-1 | TRBD1 | TRBJ2-2
CASSVGYRGNTIYF | TGTGCCAGCAGCGTAGGGTACAGAGGAAACACCATATATTTT | once | TRBV9 | NA | TRBJ1-3
CATAGGQATQETQYF | TGTGCCACCGCTGGTGGACAGGCGACCCAAGAGACCCAGTACTTC | NA | TRBV24-1 | TRBD1 | TRBJ2-5
CASSGQGVRHEQYF | TGTGCCAGCAGCGGACAGGGTGTGCGGCACGAGCAGTACTTC | once | TRBV16 | TRBD1 | TRBJ2-7
CASSQEGPPIPYNSPLHF | TGCGCCAGCAGCCAAGAGGGCCCCCCGATCCCGTATAATTCACCCCTCCACTTT | NA | TRBV4-1 | NA | TRBJ1-6
CASSQNIQLGIHEQYF | TGCGCCAGCAGCCAAAATATACAGCTCGGGATCCACGAGCAGTACTTC | once | TRBV4-3 | NA | TRBJ2-7
CASSSSGMSGELFF | TGCGCCAGCAGCTCAAGCGGGATGTCCGGGGAGCTGTTTTTT | NA | TRBV5-1 | TRBD2 | TRBJ2-2
CASSRQGFSGGELFF | TGTGCCAGCTCCAGACAGGGGTTCTCAGGAGGGGAGCTGTTTTTT | NA | TRBV6-5 | TRBD1 | TRBJ2-2
CASSIAGAEGEQYF | TGTGCCAGCAGCATAGCGGGAGCTGAGGGCGAGCAGTACTTC | once | TRBV3-1/TRBV3-2 | TRBD2 | TRBJ2-7
CASRTPDRGMFTF | TGTGCCAGCAGAACCCCGGACAGGGGAATGTTCACCTTC | few | TRBV7-9 | TRBD1 | TRBJ1-2
CASSPRGLPDQETQYF | TGTGCCAGCAGCCCCCGGGGGTTACCGGACCAAGAGACCCAGTACTTC | NA | TRBV21-1 | NA | TRBJ2-5
CASSQYTEAFF | TGTGCCAGCAGTCAATACACTGAAGCTTTCTTT | NA | TRBV28 | NA | TRBJ1-1
CATSDGTSGALTDTQYF | TGTGCCACCAGTGATGGGACTAGCGGAGCCCTCACAGATACGCAGTATTTT | NA | TRBV24-1 | TRBD2 | TRBJ2-3
CASRRQASPLHF | TGTGCCAGCAGGAGACAGGCGTCACCCCTCCACTTT | NA | TRBV27 | NA | TRBJ1-6
CASSIESGSYEQYF | TGTGCCAGTAGTATAGAAAGCGGGAGCTACGAGCAGTACTTC | NA | TRBV19 | TRBD2 | TRBJ2-7
CASSSDRRPQHF | TGTGCCAGCAGCAGTGACAGGCGGCCCCAGCATTTT | NA | TRBV2 | NA | TRBJ1-5
CASSLFGTVDSPLHF | TGTGCCAGCAGTTTATTTGGGACAGTTGATTCACCCCTCCACTTT | NA | TRBV27 | TRBD1 | TRBJ1-6
CASSFGQFRSYEQYF | TGTGCCAGCAGCTTTGGGCAGTTCCGTTCCTACGAGCAGTACTTC | NA | TRBV7-9 | NA | TRBJ2-7
CASSVRAGGYNEQFF | TGTGCCAGCAGTGTACGAGCGGGAGGGTACAATGAGCAGTTCTTC | NA | TRBV4-2 | TRBD2 | TRBJ2-1
CSVGTENYGYTF | TGCAGCGTGGGGACTGAAAACTATGGCTACACCTTC | NA | TRBV29-1 | NA | TRBJ1-2
CASSQAQAGGADTQYF | TGCGCCAGCAGCCAAGCTCAGGCAGGGGGCGCAGATACGCAGTATTTT | few | TRBV4-3 | TRBD1 | TRBJ2-3
CASSEGTGATYEQYF | TGTGCCAGCAGTGAGGGGACAGGGGCAACCTACGAGCAGTACTTC | NA | TRBV6-2/TRBV6-3 | TRBD1 | TRBJ2-7
CASSTTGTYNSPLHF | TGTGCCAGTAGCACTACAGGGACCTATAATTCACCCCTCCACTTT | once | TRBV19 | NA | TRBJ1-6
CASKNSIGGSDEQYF | TGCGCCAGCAAGAATTCCATCGGGGGGTCAGACGAGCAGTACTTC | NA | TRBV5-1 | TRBD2 | TRBJ2-7
CASSFGGYGYTF | TGTGCCAGCAGTTTTGGGGGGTATGGCTACACCTTC | NA | TRBV28 | NA | TRBJ1-2
CASSLRGAGRNQPQHF | TGTGCCAGCAGTTTGCGGGGGGCAGGTCGAAATCAGCCCCAGCATTTT | NA | TRBV27 | NA | TRBJ1-5
CASSSHGTANSPLHF | TGTGCCAGCAGTTCTCACGGGACAGCGAATTCACCCCTCCACTTT | NA | TRBV27 | TRBD1 | TRBJ1-6
CASSFWASANTEAFF | TGTGCCAGCAGCTTTTGGGCTTCGGCGAACACTGAAGCTTTCTTT | NA | TRBV11-2 | NA | TRBJ1-1
CASSEDARAGYGYTF | TGTGCCAGCAGTGAAGACGCCAGGGCGGGGTATGGCTACACCTTC | NA | TRBV6-1 | NA | TRBJ1-2
CASSVAADTNQPQHF | TGTGCCAGCAGTGTCGCAGCCGACACCAATCAGCCCCAGCATTTT | NA | TRBV2 | NA | TRBJ1-5
CSDTGQGSNGYTF | TGCAGCGATACGGGACAGGGCAGTAATGGCTACACCTTC | once | TRBV29-1 | TRBD1 | TRBJ1-2
CASSQDQSRGAGYTF | TGTGCCAGCAGCCAAGATCAGTCTCGGGGGGCTGGCTACACCTTC | NA | TRBV3-1/TRBV3-2 | NA | TRBJ1-2
CASSKDPGMETQYF | TGTGCCAGCAGCAAAGACCCAGGGATGGAGACCCAGTACTTC | NA | TRBV21-1 | NA | TRBJ2-5
CSVAPGQGFTEAFF | TGCAGCGTCGCCCCGGGACAGGGATTCACTGAAGCTTTCTTT | NA | TRBV29-1 | TRBD1 | TRBJ1-1
CASSLAFEADTQYF | TGTGCCAGCAGTCTAGCTTTCGAGGCAGATACGCAGTATTTT | NA | TRBV6-4 | NA | TRBJ2-3
CASIPLLAGFSDEQFF | TGTGCCAGCATTCCACTACTAGCAGGGTTTTCGGACGAGCAGTTCTTC | NA | TRBV28 | NA | TRBJ2-1
CAWNSGNTEAFF | TGTGCCTGGAATTCCGGGAACACTGAAGCTTTCTTT | NA | TRBV30 | NA | TRBJ1-1
CASSPQGRSSYNEQFF | TGTGCCAGTAGTCCACAGGGTCGCAGCTCCTACAATGAGCAGTTCTTC | NA | TRBV19 | NA | TRBJ2-1
CASSSTIQGIRAKNIQYF | TGTGCCAGCAGTTCAACAATACAGGGAATAAGAGCCAAAAACATTCAGTACTTC | NA | TRBV28 | NA | TRBJ2-4
CASSQESGVNYGYTF | TGCGCCAGCAGCCAAGAGTCCGGGGTAAACTATGGCTACACCTTC | few | TRBV4-1 | NA | TRBJ1-2
CAGPYRGRTEAFF | TGTGCCGGTCCATACAGGGGGAGAACTGAAGCTTTCTTT | once | TRBV28 | TRBD1 | TRBJ1-1
CASSAQRNYGYTF | TGTGCCAGCAGCGCCCAGAGGAACTATGGCTACACCTTC | NA | TRBV7-9 | NA | TRBJ1-2
CSVDLPNTGELFF | TGCAGCGTTGACCTTCCGAACACCGGGGAGCTGTTTTTT | NA | TRBV29-1 | NA | TRBJ2-2
CASSSPGNTEAFF | TGTGCCAGCAGTTCGCCGGGGAACACTGAAGCTTTCTTT | NA | TRBV28 | NA | TRBJ1-1
CSASSGTKAFF | TGCAGTGCTAGCTCTGGGACTAAAGCTTTCTTT | NA | TRBV20-1 | NA | TRBJ1-1
CASTSGGDEQFF | TGTGCCAGCACCTCCGGGGGGGATGAGCAGTTCTTC | NA | TRBV27 | TRBD2 | TRBJ2-1
CASSHGQGNYEQYF | TGTGCCAGCTCACACGGACAGGGGAACTACGAGCAGTACTTC | NA | TRBV18 | TRBD1 | TRBJ2-7